This TCR beta chain appears in the sequencing data of a study of identifying expanded T cells in peripheral blood. Broader study findings: About 1.2 clones differed between technical replicates, versus about 15 and 19 over time.

V gave up 2 bases and J gave up 6 bases; unmatched junction bases: 2. The length of the CDR3 is 13 residues. Germline CDR1 reads SGHRS; CDR2 reads YFSETQ. Clones were sequenced by immunoSEQ multiplex PCR, and TCRdb holds only the in-frame ones, with some missing. Among some 75,000 clones listed, about nine tenths were seen once. Comments on this clone: Its matching antigen is unknown.

The sample comprised blood. The chain links TRBV5-1 to TRBJ1-5; 7 bases fit TRBD1. The sequence was collected from a person aged 18 to 75 in good health. CDR3 amino acids: CASSFSGGQPQHF. In DNA form, the CDR3 reads TGCGCCAGCAGCTTCTCAGGGGGTCAGCCCCAGCATTTT.